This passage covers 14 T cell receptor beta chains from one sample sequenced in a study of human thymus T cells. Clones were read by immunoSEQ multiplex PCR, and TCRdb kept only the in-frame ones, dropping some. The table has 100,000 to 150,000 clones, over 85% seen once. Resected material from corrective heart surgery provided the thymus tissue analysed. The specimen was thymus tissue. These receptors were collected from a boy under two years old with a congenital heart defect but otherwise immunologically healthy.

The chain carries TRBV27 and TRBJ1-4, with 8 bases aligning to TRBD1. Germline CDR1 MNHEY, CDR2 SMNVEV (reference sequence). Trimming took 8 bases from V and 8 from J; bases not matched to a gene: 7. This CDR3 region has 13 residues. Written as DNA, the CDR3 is TGTGCCAGCTCCAGGACAGGGAAGGAAAAACTGTTTTTT. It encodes CASSRTGKEKLFF.

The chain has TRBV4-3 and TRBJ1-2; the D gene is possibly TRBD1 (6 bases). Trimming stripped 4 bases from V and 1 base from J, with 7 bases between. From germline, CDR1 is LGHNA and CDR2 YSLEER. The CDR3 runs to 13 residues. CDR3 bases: TGCGCCAGCAGCCCGGGACATAACTATGGCTACACCTTC. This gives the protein CASSPGHNYGYTF.

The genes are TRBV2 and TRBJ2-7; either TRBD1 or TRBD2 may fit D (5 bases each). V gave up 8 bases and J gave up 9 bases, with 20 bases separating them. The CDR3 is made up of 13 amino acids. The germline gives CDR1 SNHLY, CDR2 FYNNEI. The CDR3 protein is CASGTPRGYGQYF. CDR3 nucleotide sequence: TGTGCCAGCGGGACCCCACGCGGATATGGGCAGTACTTC.

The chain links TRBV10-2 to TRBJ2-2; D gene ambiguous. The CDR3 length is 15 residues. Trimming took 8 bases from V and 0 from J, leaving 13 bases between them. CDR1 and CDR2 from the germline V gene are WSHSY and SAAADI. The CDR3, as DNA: TGCGCCAGCGTTCCCGGACGGCCGAACACCGGGGAGCTGTTTTTT. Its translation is CASVPGRPNTGELFF.

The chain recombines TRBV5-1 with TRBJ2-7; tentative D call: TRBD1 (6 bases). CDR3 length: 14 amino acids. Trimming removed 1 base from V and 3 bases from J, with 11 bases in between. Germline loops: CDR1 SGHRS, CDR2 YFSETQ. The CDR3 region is CASSLRTDGYEQYF. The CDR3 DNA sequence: TGCGCCAGCAGCTTGCGGACAGACGGCTACGAGCAGTACTTC.

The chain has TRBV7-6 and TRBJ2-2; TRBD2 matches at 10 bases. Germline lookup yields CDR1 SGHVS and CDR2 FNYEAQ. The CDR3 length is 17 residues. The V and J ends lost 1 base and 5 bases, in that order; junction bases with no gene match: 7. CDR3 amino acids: CASSLEAGGPGTGELFF. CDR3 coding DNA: TGTGCCAGCAGCTTAGAAGCGGGGGGGCCGGGGACCGGGGAGCTGTTTTTT.

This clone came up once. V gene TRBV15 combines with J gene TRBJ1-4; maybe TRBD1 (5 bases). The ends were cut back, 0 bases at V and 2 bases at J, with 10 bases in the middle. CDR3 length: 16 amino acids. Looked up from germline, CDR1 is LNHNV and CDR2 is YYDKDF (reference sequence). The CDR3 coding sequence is TGTGCCACCAGCAGAGATGACAGCGGGACTAATGAAAAACTGTTTTTT. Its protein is CATSRDDSGTNEKLFF.

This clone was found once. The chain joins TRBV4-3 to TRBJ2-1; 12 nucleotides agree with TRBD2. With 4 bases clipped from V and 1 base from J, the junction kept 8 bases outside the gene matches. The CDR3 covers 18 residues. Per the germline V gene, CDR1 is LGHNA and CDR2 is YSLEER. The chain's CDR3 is CASSLRLAGAVSYNEQFF. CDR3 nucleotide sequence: TGCGCCAGCAGCCTCCGACTAGCGGGGGCCGTATCCTACAATGAGCAGTTCTTC.

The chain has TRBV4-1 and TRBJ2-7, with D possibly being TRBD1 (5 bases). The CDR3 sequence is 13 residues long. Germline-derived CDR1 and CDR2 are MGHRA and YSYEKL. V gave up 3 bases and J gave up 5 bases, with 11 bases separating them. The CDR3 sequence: CASSHLREHEQYF. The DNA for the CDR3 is TGCGCCAGCAGCCACCTCAGGGAACACGAGCAGTACTTC.

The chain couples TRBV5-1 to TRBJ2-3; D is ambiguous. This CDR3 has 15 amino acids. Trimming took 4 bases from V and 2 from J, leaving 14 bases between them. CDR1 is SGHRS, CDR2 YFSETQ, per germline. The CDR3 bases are TGCGCCAGCAGCCACACTACGGCACTCACAGATACGCAGTATTTT. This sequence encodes CASSHTTALTDTQYF. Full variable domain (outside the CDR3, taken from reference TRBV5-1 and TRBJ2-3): KAGVTQTPRYLIKTRGQQVTLSCSPISGHRSVSWYQQTPGQGLQFLFEYFSETQRNKGNFPGRFSGRQFSNSRSEMNVSTLELGDSALYLCASSHTTALTDTQYFGPGTRLTVL.

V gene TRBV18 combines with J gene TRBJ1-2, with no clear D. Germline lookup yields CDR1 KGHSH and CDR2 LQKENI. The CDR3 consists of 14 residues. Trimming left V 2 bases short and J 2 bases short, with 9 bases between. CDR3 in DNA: TGTGCCAGCTCACCAGAGGGCACGAACTATGGCTACACCTTC. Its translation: CASSPEGTNYGYTF.

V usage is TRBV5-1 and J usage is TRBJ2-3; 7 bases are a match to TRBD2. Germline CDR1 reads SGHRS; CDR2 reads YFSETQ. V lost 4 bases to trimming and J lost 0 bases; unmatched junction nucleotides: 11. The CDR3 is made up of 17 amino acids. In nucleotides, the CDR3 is TGCGCCAGCAGCAGTGGGACTACCAGGCCTAGCACAGATACGCAGTATTTT. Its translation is CASSSGTTRPSTDTQYF.

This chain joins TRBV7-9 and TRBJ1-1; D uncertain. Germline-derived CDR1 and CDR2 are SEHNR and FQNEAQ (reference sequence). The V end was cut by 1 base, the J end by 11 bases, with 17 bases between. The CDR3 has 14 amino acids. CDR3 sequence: CASSLEGLRAAAFF. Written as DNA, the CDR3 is TGTGCCAGCAGCTTAGAAGGGTTGAGAGCTGCGGCTTTCTTT. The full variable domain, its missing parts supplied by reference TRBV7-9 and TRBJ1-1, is DTGVSQNPRHKITKRGQNVTFRCDPISEHNRLYWYRQTLGQGPEFLTYFQNEAQLEKSRLLSDRFSAERPKGSFSTLEIQRTEQGDSAMYLCASSLEGLRAAAFFGQGTRLTVV.

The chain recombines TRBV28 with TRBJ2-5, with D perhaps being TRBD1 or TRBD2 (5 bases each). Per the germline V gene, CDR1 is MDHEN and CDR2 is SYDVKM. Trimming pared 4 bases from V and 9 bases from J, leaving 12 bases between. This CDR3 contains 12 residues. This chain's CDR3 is CASSSSPGPQYF. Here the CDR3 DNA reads TGTGCCAGCAGTTCCTCCCCGGGGCCCCAGTACTTC.